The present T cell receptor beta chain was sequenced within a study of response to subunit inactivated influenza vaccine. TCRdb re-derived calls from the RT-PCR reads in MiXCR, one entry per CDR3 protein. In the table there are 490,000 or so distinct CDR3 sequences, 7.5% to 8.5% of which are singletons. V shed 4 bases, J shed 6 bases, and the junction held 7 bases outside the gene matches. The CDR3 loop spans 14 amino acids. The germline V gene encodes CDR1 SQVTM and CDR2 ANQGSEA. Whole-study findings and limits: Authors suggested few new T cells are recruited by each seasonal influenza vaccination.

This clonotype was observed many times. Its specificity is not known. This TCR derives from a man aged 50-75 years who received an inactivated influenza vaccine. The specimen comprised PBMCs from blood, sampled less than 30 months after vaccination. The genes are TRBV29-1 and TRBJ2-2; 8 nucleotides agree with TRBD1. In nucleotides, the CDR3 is TGCAGCGTTGGATCCGGGACAGGTCCCGGGGAGCTGTTTTTT. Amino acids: CSVGSGTGPGELFF.